This T cell receptor (beta chain) was recovered during a study of T cell responses to AZD1222 COVID-19 vaccine. Overall study findings and caveats: A rise in Spike-specific TCR breadth and depth followed two AZD1222 doses. CD4 TCRs linked to vaccination spanned spike, dominating at 160-218 and 743-854.

Germline V lookup: CDR1 SEHNR, CDR2 FQNEAQ (reference sequence). The CDR3 is 16 amino acids. V was clipped by 1 base and J by 3 bases, with 10 bases between them. Remarks on this clone: Its antigen is unknown.

Using immunoSEQ multiplex PCR, the repertoire was profiled, and TCRdb retains in-frame clones only, with some absent. There are 120,000 or so clones in the sample; around 90% occur only once, and about 15% lies in the top ten. The sequenced sample was peripheral blood, obtained 28 days after the second AZD1222 dose. This clonotype was obtained from an adult who received the AZD1222 COVID-19 vaccine. The rearrangement links TRBV7-9 to TRBJ1-6; D might be TRBD1 (6 bases). The CDR3, as DNA: TGTGCCAGCAGCTTAGGGGGGGCGTTCTATAATTCACCCCTCCACTTT. Its translation: CASSLGGAFYNSPLHF.